A single sample is the source of the 26 T cell receptor beta chains below, sequenced in a study of a mutant IDH1 vaccine in newly diagnosed glioma. Clones were sequenced by immunoSEQ multiplex PCR, and TCRdb holds only the in-frame ones, with some missing. The table records about 30,000 clones, more than 65% of them present only once. Indicated time point: baseline, week 1 (first vaccination visit). Treatment in this sample: pre-vaccination baseline after standard-of-care therapy. The sequencing used PBMCs, collected from a glioma patient treated with radiotherapy, temozolomide or both. The receptors derive from a man younger than 45 with glioma.

This chain uses TRBV28 with TRBJ1-1, with 7 bases aligning to TRBD1. Germline lookup yields CDR1 MDHEN and CDR2 SYDVKM. The trim removed 5 bases at V and 4 bases at J, leaving 10 bases unmatched. This CDR3 spans 15 amino acids. The CDR3 DNA sequence: TGTGCCAGCAGTACCGGACAGGCGTTATCCACTGAAGCTTTCTTT. This encodes CASSTGQALSTEAFF.

This clone was seen more than once but under ten times. The chain is built from TRBV4-1 and TRBJ1-4, with D unclear. CDR1 MGHRA and CDR2 YSYEKL come from the germline V gene. Between the trimmed V and J ends, which lost 2 bases and 2 bases, there was a span of 9 bases. The CDR3 covers 15 residues. DNA of the CDR3: TGCGCCAGCAGCCAACCCCATCGGACTAATGAAAAACTGTTTTTT. It is translated as CASSQPHRTNEKLFF.

This chain joins TRBV9 and TRBJ1-1, with D tentatively TRBD1 (5 bases). The germline CDR1 and CDR2 sequences are SGDLS and YYNGEE. The ends were cut back, 3 bases at V and 10 bases at J, with 22 bases in the middle. The CDR3 covers 15 residues. This chain's CDR3 is CASSGATASPWRAFF. The CDR3 bases are TGTGCCAGCAGCGGAGCGACAGCTTCCCCCTGGAGAGCTTTCTTT.

The genes are TRBV6-5 and TRBJ2-2; the D gene is possibly TRBD2 (6 bases). This CDR3 is built from 15 residues. The germline V and J ends were trimmed by 0 bases and 4 bases, with 9 bases remaining between them. Germline CDR1 MNHEY, CDR2 SVGAGI. The CDR3 coding sequence is TGTGCCAGCAGTTACTCGCGGGACCCCACCGGGGAGCTGTTTTTT. Translating it yields CASSYSRDPTGELFF.

The chain uses TRBV7-2 and TRBJ1-1; TRBD1 is a possible D gene (5 bases). The CDR3 runs 13 residues. In germline, CDR1 is SGHTA, CDR2 FQGNSA. Trimming removed 1 base from V and 6 bases from J, with 9 bases in between. The CDR3 coding sequence is TGTGCCAGCAGCTTAGTCCGGGGGGCTGAAGCTTTCTTT. Translating gives CASSLVRGAEAFF.

The rearrangement links TRBV7-2 to TRBJ1-1; TRBD1 is a possible D gene (6 bases). Germline V gives CDR1 SGHTA, CDR2 FQGNSA. Trimming cost V 1 base and J 4 bases, with 16 bases left between them. This CDR3 has 16 amino acids. CDR3 DNA sequence: TGTGCCAGCAGCTTAGGTCCCTATGCCAGGGGCACTGAAGCTTTCTTT. This encodes CASSLGPYARGTEAFF.

J is TRBJ1-4 and V is TRBV7-9; D not resolved. Per the germline V gene, CDR1 is SEHNR and CDR2 is FQNEAQ (reference sequence). This CDR3 region has 17 residues. V lost 5 bases, J lost 0 bases, and 16 bases lay in between. CDR3 sequence: CASSPLLVEATNEKLFF. For the CDR3, the DNA is TGTGCCAGCAGCCCTCTCCTCGTAGAGGCAACTAATGAAAAACTGTTTTTT.

This CDR3 reads CASSLEGAVEQYF. DNA for the CDR3: TGTGCCAGCAGCTTAGAAGGGGCGGTCGAGCAGTACTTC. The chain recombines TRBV7-9 with TRBJ2-7; possible D gene TRBD1, 5 bases. The germline V gene has CDR1 SEHNR and CDR2 FQNEAQ (reference sequence). Trimming took off 1 base at V and 6 bases at J, with 10 bases between the two ends. This CDR3 is 13 amino acids long.

The V and J genes are TRBV5-1 and TRBJ2-1; D gene unclear. Per the germline V gene, CDR1 is SGHRS and CDR2 is YFSETQ. The V and J ends lost 4 bases and 7 bases respectively, with 15 bases between them. The CDR3 is made up of 14 amino acids. CDR3 in amino acids: CASSPLQDGNEQFF. The CDR3 nucleotides are TGCGCCAGCAGCCCGCTCCAAGACGGAAATGAGCAGTTCTTC. The variable domain in full, completed from reference TRBV5-1 and TRBJ2-1, reads KAGVTQTPRYLIKTRGQQVTLSCSPISGHRSVSWYQQTPGQGLQFLFEYFSETQRNKGNFPGRFSGRQFSNSRSEMNVSTLELGDSALYLCASSPLQDGNEQFFGPGTRLTVL.

The chain carries TRBV2 and TRBJ2-3; D gene uncertain. Germline V gene data show CDR1 as SNHLY and CDR2 as FYNNEI. The germline V and J ends were trimmed by 2 bases and 4 bases, with 13 bases remaining between them. The CDR3 totals 15 residues. The CDR3 protein is CASSEQAVEADTQYF. The CDR3 DNA follows: TGTGCCAGCAGTGAACAGGCCGTCGAGGCAGATACGCAGTATTTT.

The V gene is TRBV19, the J gene TRBJ2-2, with D tentatively TRBD1 (6 bases). V lost 5 bases and J 4 bases, leaving 8 bases between the germline ends. This CDR3 has 13 residues. Germline CDR1 and CDR2: LNHDA and SQIVND (reference sequence). The CDR3 region is CASSRQATGELFF. CDR3 sequence (DNA): TGTGCCAGTAGTCGACAGGCCACCGGGGAGCTGTTTTTT.

Only one count was recorded for this clone. V is TRBV2 and J is TRBJ1-4; weak D call: TRBD1 (5 bases). Germline lookup yields CDR1 SNHLY and CDR2 FYNNEI. The CDR3 runs to 15 residues. V shed 7 bases and J shed 0 bases, with 12 bases lying between them. This chain's CDR3 is CASTARAATNEKLFF. The DNA for the CDR3 is TGTGCCAGCACGGCCAGGGCTGCAACTAATGAAAAACTGTTTTTT.

The chain employs TRBV9 and TRBJ1-1, with D unresolved. The CDR3 extends over 15 amino acids. Germline loops: CDR1 SGDLS, CDR2 YYNGEE. The V end was cut by 0 bases, the J end by 1 base, with 10 bases between. The CDR3 DNA sequence: TGTGCCAGCAGCGTAGTGAGGCGGCAGAACACTGAAGCTTTCTTT. Protein sequence: CASSVVRRQNTEAFF.

The chain employs TRBV2 and TRBJ2-2; no reliable D call. Trimming took off 4 bases at V and 0 bases at J, with 6 bases between the two ends. The CDR3 is 14 amino acids. CDR1 and CDR2 from the germline V gene are SNHLY and FYNNEI. CDR3 protein: CASSVSTNTGELFF. The DNA of the CDR3 is TGTGCCAGCAGTGTGTCTACGAACACCGGGGAGCTGTTTTTT.

V is TRBV19 and J is TRBJ1-3; TRBD1 might be the D (6 bases). Trimming left V 5 bases short and J 2 bases short, with 16 bases between. The CDR3 is made up of 16 amino acids. Germline CDR1 and CDR2: LNHDA and SQIVND (reference sequence). The CDR3: CASSPDRRNAGNTIYF. The CDR3 DNA sequence: TGTGCCAGTAGTCCGGACAGACGGAATGCTGGAAACACCATATATTTT. Full variable domain (rest looked up from reference TRBV19 and TRBJ1-3): DGGITQSPKYLFRKEGQNVTLSCEQNLNHDAMYWYRQDPGQGLRLIYYSQIVNDFQKGDIAEGYSVSREKKESFPLTVTSAQKNPTAFYLCASSPDRRNAGNTIYFGEGSWLTVV.

V usage is TRBV5-1 and J usage is TRBJ2-3, with 7 bases lining up with TRBD2. The CDR3 is 15 residues long. Trimming cost V 4 bases and J 2 bases; bases outside gene matches: 7. Germline CDR1 reads SGHRS; CDR2 reads YFSETQ. CDR3 sequence (DNA): TGCGCCAGCAGCGTTAGCGGGTGGGCCACAGATACGCAGTATTTT. Its translation: CASSVSGWATDTQYF.

The chain links TRBV6-5 to TRBJ2-7; possible D gene TRBD2, 6 bases. The length of the CDR3 is 11 residues. The V end lost 6 bases, the J end lost 4 bases, and 7 bases lay between the germline ends. In germline, CDR1 is MNHEY, CDR2 SVGAGI. The CDR3 DNA reads as TGTGCCAGCAGCGGGGGTTACGAGCAGTACTTC. Translation gives CASSGGYEQYF.

This chain joins TRBV5-8 and TRBJ1-6; 10 nucleotides agree with TRBD1. In germline, CDR1 is SGHTS, CDR2 YDEGEE. V shed 4 bases and J 4 bases; nucleotides not matched to a gene: 8. The CDR3 contains 17 residues. This CDR3 reads CASSPDRGLTYNSPLHF. CDR3 bases: TGTGCCAGCAGCCCTGACAGGGGGCTCACATATAATTCACCCCTCCACTTT.

There are a few counts of this clone. The J gene is TRBJ1-1, the V gene TRBV6-6; no clear D gene. Trimming removed 8 bases at V and 1 base at J, with 11 bases between. Per the germline V gene, CDR1 is MNHNY and CDR2 is SVGAGI (reference sequence). This CDR3 has 13 residues. The CDR3 protein is CASANWRNTEAFF. The CDR3 DNA is TGTGCCAGCGCCAATTGGAGGAACACTGAAGCTTTCTTT.

V gene TRBV9 combines with J gene TRBJ2-3, with D possibly being TRBD1 (6 bases). Germline values: CDR1 SGDLS, CDR2 YYNGEE. The length of the CDR3 is 19 residues. V was cut by 3 bases and J by 2 bases, with 25 bases left in between. The chain's CDR3 is CASSAYHSDRYCTTDTQYF. The CDR3 bases are TGTGCCAGCAGCGCGTATCACTCAGACAGGTACTGCACCACAGATACGCAGTATTTT.

The chain has TRBV14 and TRBJ1-3; the D gene is possibly TRBD1 (6 bases). CDR3 size: 15 residues. Germline CDR1 is SGHDN and CDR2 is FVKESK. V lost 4 bases, J lost 4 bases, and 14 bases lay in between. The CDR3 reads CASSPNRVRGNTIYF. CDR3 nucleotides: TGTGCCAGCAGCCCAAACAGGGTGCGAGGAAACACCATATATTTT.

The rearrangement joins TRBV29-1 to TRBJ2-7; 10 bases line up with TRBD2. Unmatched junction bases numbered 18, after V lost 4 bases and J lost 3 bases. The CDR3 runs to 18 residues. The germline gives CDR1 SQVTM, CDR2 ANQGSEA. CDR3: CSVGGPTGQTSGYYEQYF. As DNA, the CDR3 is TGCAGCGTTGGGGGGCCCACAGGACAGACTAGCGGGTACTACGAGCAGTACTTC.

The rearrangement links TRBV2 to TRBJ1-1; perhaps TRBD1 as D (6 bases). Trimming shortened V by 3 bases and J by 1 base, and 12 bases separated the two germline ends. The V gene's germline CDR1 is SNHLY and CDR2 FYNNEI. This CDR3 is 15 amino acids long. The chain's CDR3 is CASSEGATRNTEAFF. In DNA form, the CDR3 reads TGTGCCAGCAGTGAGGGGGCAACAAGGAACACTGAAGCTTTCTTT.

The V call is TRBV19, the J call TRBJ2-1; 10 bases align to TRBD2. Per germline, CDR1 LNHDA and CDR2 SQIVND (reference sequence). After removal of 10 bases from V and 4 bases from J, the junction contained 10 bases not matched to a gene. This CDR3 has 15 amino acids. CDR3 bases: TGTGCCACCCGGCTAGCGGGAGTAGGGTACAATGAGCAGTTCTTC. Translating gives CATRLAGVGYNEQFF.

This clone was recorded once. Here the CDR3 reads CASSPDGQGIGEQYF. CDR3 coding DNA: TGCGCCAGCAGCCCGGACGGACAGGGGATCGGCGAGCAGTACTTC. The chain recombines TRBV5-1 with TRBJ2-7; TRBD1 matches at 9 bases. CDR1 is SGHRS, CDR2 YFSETQ, per germline. Trimming took 4 bases from V and 6 from J; bases not matched to a gene: 11. CDR3 size: 15 residues.

This clone was observed a few times. CDR3 nucleotides: TGTGCCATCAGTGAGGGAGGGGGCAATCAGCCCCAGCATTTT. Its protein is CAISEGGGNQPQHF. This chain links TRBV10-3 with TRBJ1-5; tentative D call: TRBD1 (5 bases). Trimming took 2 bases from V and 2 from J, leaving 7 bases between them. The CDR3 runs to 14 residues. CDR1 and CDR2 (germline): ENHRY, SYGVKD.